The clone carrying this T cell receptor (beta chain) was detected only once. Its target is unknown. The entry originates in a study of cytomegalovirus exposure and HLA in healthy donors. This CDR3 is built from 15 residues. CDR1 is SGHTS, CDR2 YDEGEE, per germline. J lost 12 bases, V lost 4 bases, and 13 bases had no gene match. Researchers ran the PCR with 60 Vbeta and 13 Jbeta primers. Sequencing was performed with immunoSEQ multiplex PCR; in TCRdb, only in-frame clones are kept and a portion is missing. This sample has approximately 220,000 clones, with 83% found just once. Study-wide points: Earlier analysis found most TCR beta V segments productive about 87% or about 30% of the time.

The rearrangement uses TRBV5-8 and TRBJ2-1, with 10 bases matching TRBD1. This receptor was identified in a girl aged 5-17 years in good health and CMV-seronegative. Sequencing input: PBMCs. The CDR3 nucleotides read TGTGCCAGCAGCCATACCGGGACAGGGGCCCCGCCGCAGTTCTTC. This encodes CASSHTGTGAPPQFF. Based on the CDR3 plus reference TRBV5-8 and TRBJ2-1, the full variable domain is EAGVTQSPTHLIKTRGQQATLRCSPISGHTSVYWYQQALGLGLQFLLWYDEGEERNRGNFPPRFSGRQFPNYSSELNVNALELEDSALYLCASSHTGTGAPPQFFGPGTRLTVL.